The clone carrying this T cell receptor (beta chain) was recorded only once. The antigen is undetermined. While the first cohort had 650 to 850 subjects, the donors belonged to the separate validation cohort of over a hundred subjects. These data originate in a study of cytomegalovirus exposure and HLA in healthy donors. Study information: A subsequent analysis stated that the 95 to 150 validation repertoires were run on the same platform as the roughly 670 first-cohort repertoires.

Profiling relied on immunoSEQ multiplex PCR, and the TCRdb table lists in-frame clones only, not all of them. The sample carries 150,000 to 200,000 clones, 95% to 97% recorded once. Study-level points and caveats: According to the study, approximately 150 TCR beta chains were cytomegalovirus-associated.

CDR1 is SGDLS, CDR2 YYNGEE, per germline. Between the trimmed V and J ends, which lost 1 base and 0 bases, there was a span of 15 bases. The CDR3 consists of 17 residues. The chain links TRBV9 to TRBJ2-3, with D possibly matching TRBD2 (5 bases). The specimen was PBMCs. The TCR comes from a woman between 18 and 30 years old in good health and CMV-seronegative. The CDR3 protein is CASSVPLSGDSTDTQYF. The CDR3, as DNA: TGTGCCAGCAGCGTACCTCTGAGCGGTGATAGCACAGATACGCAGTATTTT.